This T cell receptor (beta chain) is from a study of PD-L1 blockade in urothelial cancer. Study-wide background: From 2014, patients received atezolizumab, given as 1,200 mg intravenously every 3 weeks. The authors examined blood 3 weeks (second dose) and 6 weeks after treatment start.

CDR1 and CDR2 (germline): SEHNR, FQNEAQ (reference sequence). The CDR3 runs to 15 residues. V was pared by 4 bases and J by 3 bases, with 5 bases of the junction left unmatched. The repertoire was sequenced with immunoSEQ multiplex PCR; TCRdb's copy has only in-frame clones and lacks some. The table lists fewer than 80,000 clones, about four fifths of them singletons. Noted time point: pretreatment peripheral blood. Pretreatment and on-treatment blood mononuclear cell samples were taken, totaling between 1 and 8 time points per patient. Points on this clone: Its antigen remains unidentified.

Study-level points and caveats: Having blood TCR clonality under the median before treatment predicted better survival.

This receptor was identified in a man aged 70-80 years with urothelial cancer. The specimen comprised PBMCs, sampled around atezolizumab (anti-PD-L1) treatment. The chain has TRBV7-9 and TRBJ2-4; 8 positions agree with TRBD1. CDR3 DNA: TGTGCCAGCAGCTCTTCGACAGGGGACAAAAACATTCAGTACTTC. Its translation: CASSSSTGDKNIQYF.